The T cell receptor beta chain described here comes from a study of CD8+CD57+ T cells in acquired aplastic anemia. Overall study: The DNA of sorted CD4+ and CD8+ cells averaged roughly 3.2 ug. Healthy-donor CD4+ cells averaged about 9.8 million reads.

V shed 0 bases and J shed 2 bases, with 8 bases lying between them. The CDR3 sequence is 14 residues long. Germline V CDR1 and CDR2: SEHNR, FQNEAQ (reference sequence). Researchers used genomic DNA as the template to profile TCR beta VDJ and CDR3. MiXCR was run by TCRdb on the reads, yielding one entry per CDR3 protein. The sample has 100,000 to 150,000 distinct CDR3 sequences, around 48% seen once. Study-wide points: CD8+ Simpson's diversity in patients was not significantly different from that in controls. Approximately 28 CD8+ CDR3 sequences were shared between patients and controls.

Concerning this clonotype itself: Its antigen is unidentified.

The sample taken for sequencing was sorted CD4+, CD8+, or CD8+CD57+ T cells (not recorded which) from PBMCs. The TCR comes from a human donor in good health, serving as a control. The chain has TRBV7-9 and TRBJ2-7; TRBD1 is a possible D gene (6 bases). DNA of the CDR3: TGTGCCAGCAGCTTAGCCGGACAGCCCTACGAGCAGTACTTC. This translates into CASSLAGQPYEQYF.